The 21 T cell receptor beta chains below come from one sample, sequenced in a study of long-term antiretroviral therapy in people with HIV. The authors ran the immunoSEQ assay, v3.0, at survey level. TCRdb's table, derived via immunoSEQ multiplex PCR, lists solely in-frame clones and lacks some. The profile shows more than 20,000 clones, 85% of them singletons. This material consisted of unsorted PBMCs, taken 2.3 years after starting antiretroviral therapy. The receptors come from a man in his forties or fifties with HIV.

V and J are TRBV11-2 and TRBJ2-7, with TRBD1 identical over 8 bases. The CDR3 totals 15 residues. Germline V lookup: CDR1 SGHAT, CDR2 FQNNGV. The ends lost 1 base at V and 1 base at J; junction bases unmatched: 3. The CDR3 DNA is TGTGCCAGCAGCTTAGCCGGGACAGGTTCCTACGAGCAGTACTTC. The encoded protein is CASSLAGTGSYEQYF.

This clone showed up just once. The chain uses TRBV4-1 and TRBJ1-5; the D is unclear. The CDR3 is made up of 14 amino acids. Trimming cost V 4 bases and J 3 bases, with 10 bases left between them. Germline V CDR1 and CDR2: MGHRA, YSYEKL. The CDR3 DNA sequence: TGCGCCAGCAGCCCCCCAGGATACAATCAGCCCCAGCATTTT. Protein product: CASSPPGYNQPQHF.

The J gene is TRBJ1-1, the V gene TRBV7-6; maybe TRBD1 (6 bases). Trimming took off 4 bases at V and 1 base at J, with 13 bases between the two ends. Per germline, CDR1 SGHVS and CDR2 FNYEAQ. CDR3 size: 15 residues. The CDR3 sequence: CASSSAQGTNTEAFF. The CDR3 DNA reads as TGTGCCAGCAGCTCCGCGCAGGGGACGAACACTGAAGCTTTCTTT.

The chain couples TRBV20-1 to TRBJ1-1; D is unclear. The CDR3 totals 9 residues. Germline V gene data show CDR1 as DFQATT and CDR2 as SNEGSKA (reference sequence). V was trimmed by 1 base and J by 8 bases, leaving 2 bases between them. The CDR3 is CSARGEAFF. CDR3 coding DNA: TGCAGTGCTAGAGGGGAAGCTTTCTTT.

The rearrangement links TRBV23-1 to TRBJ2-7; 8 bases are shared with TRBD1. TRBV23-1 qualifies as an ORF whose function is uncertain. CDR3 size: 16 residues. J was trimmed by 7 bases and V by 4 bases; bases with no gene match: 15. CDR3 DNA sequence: TGCGCCAGCAGTCGGAGAAGGAGGCAGGGGGCAGGTGAGCAGTACTTC. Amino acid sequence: CASSRRRRQGAGEQYF.

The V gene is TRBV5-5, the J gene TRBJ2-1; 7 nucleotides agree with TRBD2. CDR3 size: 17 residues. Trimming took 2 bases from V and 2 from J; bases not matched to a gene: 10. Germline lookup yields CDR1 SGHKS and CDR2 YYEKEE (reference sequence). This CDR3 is CASSLEGGGNAYNEQFF. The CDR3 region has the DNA TGTGCCAGCAGCTTAGAAGGCGGGGGAAACGCCTACAATGAGCAGTTCTTC.

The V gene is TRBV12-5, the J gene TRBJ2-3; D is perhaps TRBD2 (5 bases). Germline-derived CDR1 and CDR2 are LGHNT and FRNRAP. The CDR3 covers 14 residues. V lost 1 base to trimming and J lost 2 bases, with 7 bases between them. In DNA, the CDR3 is TGTGCTAGTGGTTTGGGACTAAACACAGATACGCAGTATTTT. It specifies CASGLGLNTDTQYF.

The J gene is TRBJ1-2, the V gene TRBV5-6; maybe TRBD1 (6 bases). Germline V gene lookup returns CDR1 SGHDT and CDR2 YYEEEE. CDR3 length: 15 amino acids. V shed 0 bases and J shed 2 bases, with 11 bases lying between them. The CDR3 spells CASSLVPGDNYGYTF. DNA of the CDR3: TGTGCCAGCAGCTTGGTCCCAGGGGACAACTATGGCTACACCTTC. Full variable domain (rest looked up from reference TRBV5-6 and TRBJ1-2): DAGVTQSPTHLIKTRGQQVTLRCSPKSGHDTVSWYQQALGQGPQFIFQYYEEEERQRGNFPDRFSGHQFPNYSSELNVNALLLGDSALYLCASSLVPGDNYGYTFGSGTRLTVV.

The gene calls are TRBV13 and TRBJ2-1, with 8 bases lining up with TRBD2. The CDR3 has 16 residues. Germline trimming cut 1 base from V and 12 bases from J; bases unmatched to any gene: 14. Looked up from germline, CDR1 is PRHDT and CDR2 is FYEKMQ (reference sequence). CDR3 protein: CASSLDLAGGLPGQFF. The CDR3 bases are TGTGCCAGCAGCTTAGATTTGGCGGGGGGCCTCCCCGGGCAGTTCTTC.

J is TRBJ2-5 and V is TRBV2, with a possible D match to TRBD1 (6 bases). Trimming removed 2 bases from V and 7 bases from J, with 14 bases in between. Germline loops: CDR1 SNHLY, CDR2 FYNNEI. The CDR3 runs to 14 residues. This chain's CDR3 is CASSETQGRWTQYF. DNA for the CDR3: TGTGCCAGCAGTGAAACACAGGGAAGATGGACCCAGTACTTC. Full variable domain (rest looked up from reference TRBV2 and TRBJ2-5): EPEVTQTPSHQVTQMGQEVILRCVPISNHLYFYWYRQILGQKVEFLVSFYNNEISEKSEIFDDQFSVERPDGSNFTLKIRSTKLEDSAMYFCASSETQGRWTQYFGPGTRLLVL.

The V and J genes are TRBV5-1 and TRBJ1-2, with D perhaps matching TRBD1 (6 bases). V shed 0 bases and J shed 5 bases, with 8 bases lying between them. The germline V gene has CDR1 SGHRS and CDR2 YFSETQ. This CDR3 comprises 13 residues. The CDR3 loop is CASSLGGGYGYTF. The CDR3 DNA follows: TGCGCCAGCAGCTTGGGAGGGGGATATGGCTACACCTTC.

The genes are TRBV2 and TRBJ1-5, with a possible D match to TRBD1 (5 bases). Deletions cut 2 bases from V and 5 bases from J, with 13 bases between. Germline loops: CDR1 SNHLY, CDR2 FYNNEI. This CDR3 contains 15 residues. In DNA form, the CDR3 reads TGTGCCAGCAGTGAAAGTGGGGACCCATATCAGCCCCAGCATTTT. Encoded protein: CASSESGDPYQPQHF.

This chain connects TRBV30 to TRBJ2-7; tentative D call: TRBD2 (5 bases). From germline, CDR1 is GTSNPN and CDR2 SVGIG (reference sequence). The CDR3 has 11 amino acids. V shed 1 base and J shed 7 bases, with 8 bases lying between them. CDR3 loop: CAWSGRREQYF. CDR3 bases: TGTGCCTGGAGTGGCCGGAGGGAGCAGTACTTC.

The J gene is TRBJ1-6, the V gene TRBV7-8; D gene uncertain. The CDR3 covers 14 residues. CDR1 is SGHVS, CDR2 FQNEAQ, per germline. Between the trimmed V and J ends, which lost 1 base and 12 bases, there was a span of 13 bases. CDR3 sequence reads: CASSLVATAGPLHF. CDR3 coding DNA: TGTGCCAGCAGCTTAGTAGCGACCGCTGGACCCCTCCACTTT.

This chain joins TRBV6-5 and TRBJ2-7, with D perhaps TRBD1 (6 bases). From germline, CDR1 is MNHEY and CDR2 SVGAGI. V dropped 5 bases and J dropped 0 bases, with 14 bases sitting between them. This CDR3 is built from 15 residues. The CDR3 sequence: CASSVLGQYSYEQYF. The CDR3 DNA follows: TGTGCCAGCAGTGTACTCGGACAGTACTCCTACGAGCAGTACTTC.

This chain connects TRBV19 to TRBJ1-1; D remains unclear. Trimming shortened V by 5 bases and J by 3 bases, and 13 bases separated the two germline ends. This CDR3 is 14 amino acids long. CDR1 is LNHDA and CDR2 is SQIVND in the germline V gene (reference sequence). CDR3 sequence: CASSVFGTDTEAFF. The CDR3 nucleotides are TGTGCCAGTAGTGTCTTCGGAACGGACACTGAAGCTTTCTTT.

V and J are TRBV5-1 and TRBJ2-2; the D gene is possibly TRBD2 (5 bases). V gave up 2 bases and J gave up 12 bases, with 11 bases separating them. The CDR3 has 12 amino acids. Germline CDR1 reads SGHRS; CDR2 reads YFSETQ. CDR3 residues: CASSLIREQLFF. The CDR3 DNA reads TGCGCCAGCAGCTTAATAAGGGAGCAGCTGTTTTTT.

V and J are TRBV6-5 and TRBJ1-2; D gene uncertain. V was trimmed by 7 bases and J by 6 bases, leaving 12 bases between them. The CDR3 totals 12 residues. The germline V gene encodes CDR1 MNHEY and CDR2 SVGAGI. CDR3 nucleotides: TGTGCCAGCACCTCGCAAGGCAATGGCTACACCTTC. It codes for CASTSQGNGYTF.

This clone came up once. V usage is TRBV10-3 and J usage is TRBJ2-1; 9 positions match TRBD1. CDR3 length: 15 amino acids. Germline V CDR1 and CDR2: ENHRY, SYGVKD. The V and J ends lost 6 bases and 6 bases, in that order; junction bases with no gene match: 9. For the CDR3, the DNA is TGTGCCATCAGCCCGTGGGACAGGGCACTCAATGAGCAGTTCTTC. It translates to CAISPWDRALNEQFF.

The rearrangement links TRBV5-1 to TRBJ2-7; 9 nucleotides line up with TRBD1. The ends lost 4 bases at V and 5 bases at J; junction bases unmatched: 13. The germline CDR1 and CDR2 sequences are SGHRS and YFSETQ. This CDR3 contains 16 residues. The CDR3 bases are TGCGCCAGCAGCCAGCTTACCGGGACAGGGTATGACGAGCAGTACTTC. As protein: CASSQLTGTGYDEQYF. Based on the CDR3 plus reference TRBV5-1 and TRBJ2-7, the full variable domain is KAGVTQTPRYLIKTRGQQVTLSCSPISGHRSVSWYQQTPGQGLQFLFEYFSETQRNKGNFPGRFSGRQFSNSRSEMNVSTLELGDSALYLCASSQLTGTGYDEQYFGPGTRLTVT.

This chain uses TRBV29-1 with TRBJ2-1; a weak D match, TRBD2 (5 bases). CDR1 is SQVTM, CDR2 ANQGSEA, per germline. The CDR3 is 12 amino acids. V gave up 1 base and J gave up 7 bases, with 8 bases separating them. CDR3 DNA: TGCAGCGTTGAAGTAGGAGGAAATGAGCAGTTCTTC. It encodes CSVEVGGNEQFF.